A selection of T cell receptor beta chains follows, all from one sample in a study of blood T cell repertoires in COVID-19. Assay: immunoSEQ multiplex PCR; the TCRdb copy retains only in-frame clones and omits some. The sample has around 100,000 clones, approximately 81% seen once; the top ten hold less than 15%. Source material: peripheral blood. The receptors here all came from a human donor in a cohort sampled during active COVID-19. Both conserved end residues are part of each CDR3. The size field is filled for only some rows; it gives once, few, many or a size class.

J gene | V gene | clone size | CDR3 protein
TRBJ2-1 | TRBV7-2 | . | CASRPTSIYEQFF
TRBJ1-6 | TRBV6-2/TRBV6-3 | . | CASSPTGDHSPLHF
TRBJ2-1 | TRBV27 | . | CASRWDTYNEQFF
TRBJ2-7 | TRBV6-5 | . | CASRRDRGWYEQYF
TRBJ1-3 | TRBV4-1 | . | CASSQRTVGNTIYF
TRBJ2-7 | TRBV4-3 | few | CASSRGPTYEQYF
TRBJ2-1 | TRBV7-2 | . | CASSSSGGPYNEQFF
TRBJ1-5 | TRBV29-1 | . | CSVSQGSNQPQHF
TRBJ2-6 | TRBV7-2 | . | CASSLSSGANVLTF
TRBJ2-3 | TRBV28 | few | CASSLPFALAGADTQYF
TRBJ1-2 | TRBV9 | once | CASSVQGVPNYGYTF
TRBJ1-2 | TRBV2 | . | CASTIDRGGGYTF
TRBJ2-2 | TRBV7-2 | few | CASSPRQYTGELFF
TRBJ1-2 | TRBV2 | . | CASQLHWGGLNGYTF
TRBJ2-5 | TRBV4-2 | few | CASSQTSGQETQYF
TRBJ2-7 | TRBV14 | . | CASSQSGRSSYEQYF
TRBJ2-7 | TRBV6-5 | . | CASSWGGGTYEQYF
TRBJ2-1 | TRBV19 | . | CATTSGVNSEQFF
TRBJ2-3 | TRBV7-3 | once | CASSLPQGTDTQYF
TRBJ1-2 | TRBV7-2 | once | CASSPGGGPGGYTF
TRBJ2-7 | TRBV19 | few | CASSIFPKTPGTGDYEQYF
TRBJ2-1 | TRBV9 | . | CASSAPSGGHNEQFF
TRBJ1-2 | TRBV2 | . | CASIPGQGHASGYTF
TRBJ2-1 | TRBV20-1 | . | CSAGDSSEQFF
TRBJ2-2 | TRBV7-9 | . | CASSLARGLGTGELFF
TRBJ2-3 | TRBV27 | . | CASRSPTDTQYF
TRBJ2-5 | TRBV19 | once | CASSMNRAHQETQYF
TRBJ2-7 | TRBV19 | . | CASSSRDSPYEQYF
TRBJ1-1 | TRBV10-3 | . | CAIRGDSRNTEAFF
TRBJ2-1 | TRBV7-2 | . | CASSTEGGGSYNEQFF
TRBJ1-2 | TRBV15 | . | CATSRDQGWRVDGYTF
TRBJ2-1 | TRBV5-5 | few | CASSSGLESRRNEQFF
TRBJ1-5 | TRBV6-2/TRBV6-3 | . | CASSKGDGNQPQHF
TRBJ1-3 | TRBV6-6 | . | CASTTWGAGNTIYF
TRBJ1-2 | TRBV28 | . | CASSLYHTGQGWFGYTF
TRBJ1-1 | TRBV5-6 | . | CASSLNRANTEAFF
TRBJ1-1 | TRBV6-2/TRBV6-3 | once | CASSAPTGRGRSEAFF
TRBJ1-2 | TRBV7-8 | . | CASSRGQLYGYTF
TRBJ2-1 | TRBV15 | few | CATSLRDNLFSEQFF
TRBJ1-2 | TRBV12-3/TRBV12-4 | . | CASRPGGTYGYTF
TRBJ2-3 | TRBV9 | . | CASSVGLAVSTDTQYF
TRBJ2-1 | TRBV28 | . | CASTKLAGGRYNEQFF
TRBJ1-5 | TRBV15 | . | CATSRDRAGGGNQPQHF
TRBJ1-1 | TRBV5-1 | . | CASSLEWGAEAFF
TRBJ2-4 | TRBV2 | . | CASSEAGGDGNIQYF
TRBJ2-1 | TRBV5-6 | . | CASSLSAGGFKNEQFF
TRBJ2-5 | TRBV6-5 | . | CASSPGRVEETQYF